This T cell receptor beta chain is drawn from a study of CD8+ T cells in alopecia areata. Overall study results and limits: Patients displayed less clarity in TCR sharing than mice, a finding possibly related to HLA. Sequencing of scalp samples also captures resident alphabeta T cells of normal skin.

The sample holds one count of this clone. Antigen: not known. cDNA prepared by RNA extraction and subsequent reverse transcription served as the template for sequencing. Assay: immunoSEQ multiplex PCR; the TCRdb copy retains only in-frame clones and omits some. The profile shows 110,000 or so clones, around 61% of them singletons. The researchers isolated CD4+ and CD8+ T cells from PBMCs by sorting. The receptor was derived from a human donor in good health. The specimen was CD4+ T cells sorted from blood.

CDR3 coding DNA: TGTGCCAGCAGCTTATCCACTACAGACAATCAGCCCCAGCATTTT. Its translation is CASSLSTTDNQPQHF. The chain recombines TRBV7-8 with TRBJ1-5, with D unclear. Between the trimmed V and J ends, which lost 2 bases and 3 bases, there was a span of 11 bases. Germline V gives CDR1 SGHVS, CDR2 FQNEAQ. The CDR3 covers 15 residues.